This T cell receptor (beta chain) appears in the sequencing data of a study of OX40 agonist ivuxolimab in advanced cancers. Turning to the overall study: Ivuxolimab was an agonistic, fully human IgG2 monoclonal antibody directed against OX40 (CD134), a costimulatory receptor. The paper describes the monotherapy dose-escalation part (N ≈ 52 patients) of the phase I trial of ivuxolimab. Patients were allowed to have had prior anti-PD-1, anti-PD-L1 or anti-CTLA-4 therapy, and roughly 40% of the dose-escalation patients had previously received checkpoint inhibitors. Among the approximately 50 dose-escalation patients, some 19 had hepatocellular carcinoma, roughly 15 melanoma, 9 renal cell carcinoma and 9 head and neck cancer. A male proportion of about 79% and a mean age of about 60 years, ranging from about 23 to 90, were recorded for the dose-escalation cohort. Intravenous ivuxolimab was administered to patients every 2 weeks at six dose levels: 0.01, 0.1, 0.3, 1.5, 3 and 10 mg/kg. The point of sequencing TCRbeta in the periphery was to test whether ivuxolimab changed TCR sequence diversity and drove clonal T-cell expansion. Three dose-escalation patients achieved partial responses, one with hepatocellular carcinoma and two with cutaneous melanoma.

Trimming removed 7 bases from V and 0 bases from J, leaving 6 bases between the germline ends. The CDR3 runs 13 residues from the cysteine to the phenylalanine. Only the CDR3 portion is preserved as DNA: 39 bases, with reading frame beginning at the first base. Based on the germline V gene, the CDR1 and CDR2 sequences are MNHNS and SASEGT. The trial excluded patients who had a history of autoimmune disease or who were on systemic immunosuppression. Peripheral blood for TCR sequencing was collected from all dose cohorts at baseline, on cycle 4 day 1, and on cycle 7 day 1. The samples were taken from a phase I, first-in-human, multicenter, open-label dose-escalation trial of ivuxolimab. Adults with locally advanced or metastatic melanoma, renal cell, hepatocellular, or head and neck squamous cell carcinoma were enrolled in the trial. CD4+ and CD8+ T cells were sorted separately from peripheral blood before TCR sequencing.

Study-wide conclusions, independent of this receptor: In the 0.1-3.0 mg/kg groups, partial responders had among the lowest normalized peripheral clonal expansion, particularly in CD8+ T cells. The antigen specificity of the clonally expanded peripheral T cells was not determined. Low levels of normalized T-cell clonal expansion were also seen in some nonresponding patients. After ivuxolimab, CD8+ T cells had more expanded clones than CD4+ T cells on average. Clonal expansion of both CD4+ and CD8+ blood T cells was observed from baseline to week 6 at doses 0.1 to 3.0 mg/kg.

Of note for this clone: Which antigen it targets is not known. The record has no base qualities; no much larger clone is one base away.

Genomic DNA was extracted from sorted cells for sequencing of the TCRbeta CDR3 region. TCRbeta CDR3 regions were sequenced using the immunoSEQ Assay. TCRdb mirrors the immuneACCESS table, restricted to in-frame sequences. Some clones are absent from its copies; in checked studies, under half trace to an unresolved V gene, and the reason for the others is unknown. This sample is represented by 65,000 to 70,000 clones; approximately 85% of them were singletons. Clones ranked in the top ten supply about 0.4% of the sample. The sequencing used CD4+ or CD8+ T cells sorted from blood, collected in a trial of the OX40 agonist ivuxolimab. Recombination linked TRBV6-1 to TRBJ1-4; no D segment can be confidently identified. The TCR comes from an adult with an advanced solid tumor such as melanoma, head and neck, liver or kidney cancer. The base sequence is TGTGCCAGCAAGACTGCAACTAATGAAAAACTGTTTTTT. Its translation is CASKTATNEKLFF.